The T cell receptor beta chain described here comes from a study of cytomegalovirus exposure and HLA in healthy donors. The primer mix had 60 Vbeta and 13 Jbeta primers. Sequencing was performed with immunoSEQ multiplex PCR; in TCRdb, only in-frame clones are kept and a portion is missing. Among approximately 120,000 clones listed, more than 15% were seen once. V trimming: 4 bases; J trimming: 7 bases; junction bases outside the gene matches: 13. Germline lookup yields CDR1 MNHNS and CDR2 SASEGT. The CDR3 extends over 15 amino acids. The sequenced sample was PBMCs. The chain is built from TRBV6-1 and TRBJ2-7; 7 nucleotides agree with TRBD2. The clonotype comes from a female donor in good health and CMV-seropositive. CDR3 nucleotides: TGTGCCAGCAGTGCCCAACCTGGGACTACTAGAGAGCAGTACTTC. Translated: CASSAQPGTTREQYF.